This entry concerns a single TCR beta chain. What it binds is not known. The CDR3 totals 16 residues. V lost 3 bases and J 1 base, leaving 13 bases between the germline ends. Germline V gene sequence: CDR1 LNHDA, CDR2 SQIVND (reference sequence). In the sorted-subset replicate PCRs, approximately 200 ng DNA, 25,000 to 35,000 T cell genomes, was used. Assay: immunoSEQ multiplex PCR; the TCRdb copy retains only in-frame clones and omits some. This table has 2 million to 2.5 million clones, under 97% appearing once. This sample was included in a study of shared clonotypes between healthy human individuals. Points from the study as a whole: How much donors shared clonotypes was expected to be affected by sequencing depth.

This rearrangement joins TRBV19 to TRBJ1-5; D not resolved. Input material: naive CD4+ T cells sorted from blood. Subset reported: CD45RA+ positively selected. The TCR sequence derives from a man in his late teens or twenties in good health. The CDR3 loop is CASSISAARSNQPQHF. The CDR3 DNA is TGTGCCAGTAGTATTTCGGCGGCGAGGAGCAATCAGCCCCAGCATTTT.